What follows describes a single T cell receptor (beta chain). Assay: immunoSEQ multiplex PCR; the TCRdb copy retains only in-frame clones and omits some. The table has some 350,000 clones, more than 75% seen once. The ends were cut back, 4 bases at V and 0 bases at J, with 11 bases in the middle. Germline V gene data show CDR1 as SGHRS and CDR2 as YFSETQ. The CDR3 contains 15 residues. This record comes from a study of blood T cell repertoires in COVID-19. Study details: COVID-19 samples collected from the United States, Italy and Spain covered acute and convalescent phases. PBMCs, B-cell-depleted T cells, or T cells were the source of the cDNA or gDNA that made up the material.

V is TRBV5-1 and J is TRBJ2-1; the D gene is possibly TRBD2 (6 bases). This TCR was sampled from a woman under 30 who had recovered from COVID-19. The sequencing input was peripheral blood. CDR3 amino acids: CASSLAPSSYNEQFF. In DNA, the CDR3 is TGCGCCAGCAGCCTAGCGCCGAGCTCCTACAATGAGCAGTTCTTC.